This T cell receptor (beta chain) emerged from a study of shared clonotypes between healthy human individuals. Between the trimmed V and J ends, which lost 5 bases and 4 bases, there was a span of 12 bases. The V gene's germline CDR1 is SGHVS and CDR2 FQNEAQ. The CDR3 is 14 residues long. This clone was found a few times. Using immunoSEQ multiplex PCR, the repertoire was profiled, and TCRdb retains in-frame clones only, with some absent. The data hold fewer than 550,000 clones, with almost 80% observed a single time. The chain is built from TRBV7-8 and TRBJ1-5, with D unclear. This receptor was obtained from a woman aged 40-49 years in good health. Some clones in this sample may be carry-over from other donors' samples. The specimen sequenced was PBMCs. CDR3 nucleotide sequence: TGTGCCAGCAGCGCCATGTCCGGGAATCAGCCCCAGCATTTT. As protein: CASSAMSGNQPQHF. Complete variable domain (other parts from reference TRBV7-8 and TRBJ1-5): GAGVSQSPRYKVAKRGQDVALRCDPISGHVSLFWYQQALGQGPEFLTYFQNEAQLDKSGLPSDRFFAERPEGSVSTLKIQRTQQEDSAVYLCASSAMSGNQPQHFGDGTRLSIL.